One TCR beta chain is described in this entry. The junction does not match germline at one end; this may be a read error. The CDR3 contains 15 residues. Per germline, CDR1 LGHDT and CDR2 YNNKEL (reference sequence). The record originates from a study of blood T cells in healthy people across ages. Using a J-beta primer mix together with a sample-barcoded 5' primer, a second PCR was run for roughly 7 to 12 cycles. Each cDNA molecule received a tag from a template-switch adaptor that had 12 random nucleotides. Individual samples furnished no less than 2.5 million CDR3-containing paired-end reads apiece. TCRdb passed the 5' RACE reads through MiXCR, listing each CDR3 protein once. This sample has just over 1 million distinct CDR3 sequences, with more than 40% found just once. There were at least 5 micrograms of total RNA extracted from every sample.

The receptor comes from a woman aged 55-69 years in good health. Sequences were obtained from blood. This rearrangement joins TRBV3-1 to TRBJ2-7, with unresolved D. The CDR3 is CAGSQDRDAPYEQYF. CDR3 DNA: TGTGCCGGCAGCCAAGATAGAGATGCCCCCTACGAGCAGTACTTC.